This passage covers 2 T cell receptor beta chains from one sample sequenced in a study of blood T cells in healthy people across ages. The second PCR ran about 6 to 12 cycles with a sample-barcoded 5' primer and J-beta primers. From the 5' RACE reads, TCRdb called clonotypes with MiXCR, one entry per CDR3 protein. Of 700,000 to 900,000 distinct CDR3 sequences listed, approximately 55% are singletons. Source material: blood. These receptors all stem from a man aged 80 or over in good health.

The genes are TRBV15 and TRBJ2-3; possibly TRBD1 or TRBD2 for D (6 bases each). V lost 5 bases to trimming and J lost 8 bases, with 20 bases between them. The V gene's germline CDR1 is LNHNV and CDR2 YYDKDF (reference sequence). The CDR3 sequence is 15 residues long. The CDR3 is CATSRAGTTSSTQYF. For the CDR3, the DNA is TGTGCCACCAGCCGGGCGGGGACAACTTCTTCTACGCAGTATTTT. Combining the CDR3 with reference TRBV15 and TRBJ2-3 gives the whole variable domain DAMVIQNPRYQVTQFGKPVTLSCSQTLNHNVMYWYQQKSSQAPKLLFHYYDKDFNNEADTPDNFQSRRPNTSFCFLDIRSPGLGDTAMYLCATSRAGTTSSTQYFGPGTRLTVL.

The J gene is TRBJ2-1, the V gene TRBV20-1, with 7 bases that match TRBD2. Germline V gene data show CDR1 as DFQATT and CDR2 as SNEGSKA (reference sequence). This CDR3 region has 15 residues. J gave up 7 bases and V 3 bases, and 12 bases lay outside the gene matches. The CDR3 DNA is TGCAGTGCTAGCTCTTTAGCGGGCGGAGAGAATGAGCAGTTCTTC. It encodes CSASSLAGGENEQFF.